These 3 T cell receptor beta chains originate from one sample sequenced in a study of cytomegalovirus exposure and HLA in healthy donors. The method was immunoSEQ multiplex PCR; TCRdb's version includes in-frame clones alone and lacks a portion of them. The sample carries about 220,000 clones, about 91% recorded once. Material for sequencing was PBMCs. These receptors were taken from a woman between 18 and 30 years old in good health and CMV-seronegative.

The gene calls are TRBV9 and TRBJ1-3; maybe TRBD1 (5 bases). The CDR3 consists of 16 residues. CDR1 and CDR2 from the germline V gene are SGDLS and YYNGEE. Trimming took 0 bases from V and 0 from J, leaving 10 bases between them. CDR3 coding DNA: TGTGCCAGCAGCGTAGCCGGACACCGCTCTGGAAACACCATATATTTT. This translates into CASSVAGHRSGNTIYF. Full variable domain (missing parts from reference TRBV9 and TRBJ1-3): DSGVTQTPKHLITATGQRVTLRCSPRSGDLSVYWYQQSLDQGLQFLIQYYNGEERAKGNILERFSAQQFPDLHSELNLSSLELGDSALYFCASSVAGHRSGNTIYFGEGSWLTVV.

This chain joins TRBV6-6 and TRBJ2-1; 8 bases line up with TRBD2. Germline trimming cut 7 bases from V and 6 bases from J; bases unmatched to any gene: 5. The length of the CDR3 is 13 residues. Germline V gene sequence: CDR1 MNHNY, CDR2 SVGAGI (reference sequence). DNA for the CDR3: TGTGCCAGCACAAAGCGGGAGAGCAATGAGCAGTTCTTC. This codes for CASTKRESNEQFF.

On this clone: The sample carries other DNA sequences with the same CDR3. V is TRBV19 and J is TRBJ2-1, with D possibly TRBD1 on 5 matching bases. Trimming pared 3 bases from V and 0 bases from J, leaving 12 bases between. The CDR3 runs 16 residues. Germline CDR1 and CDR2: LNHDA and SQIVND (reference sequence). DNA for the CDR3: TGTGCCAGTAGTATTACAGGCGGTAGCTCCTACAATGAGCAGTTCTTC. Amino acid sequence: CASSITGGSSYNEQFF.